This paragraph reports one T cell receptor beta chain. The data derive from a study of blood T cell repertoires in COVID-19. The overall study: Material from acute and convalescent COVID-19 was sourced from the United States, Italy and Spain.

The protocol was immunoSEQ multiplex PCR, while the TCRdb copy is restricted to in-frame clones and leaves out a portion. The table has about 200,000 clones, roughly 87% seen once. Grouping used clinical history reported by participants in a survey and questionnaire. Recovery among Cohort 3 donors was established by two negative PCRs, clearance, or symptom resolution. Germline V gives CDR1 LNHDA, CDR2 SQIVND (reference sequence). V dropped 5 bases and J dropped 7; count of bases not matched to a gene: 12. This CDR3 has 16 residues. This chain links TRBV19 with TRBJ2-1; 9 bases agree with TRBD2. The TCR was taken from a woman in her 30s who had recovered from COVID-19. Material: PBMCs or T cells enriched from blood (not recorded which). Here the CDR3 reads CASSRTRTSVSNEQFF. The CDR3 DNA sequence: TGTGCCAGTAGTCGCACTAGGACTAGCGTTTCTAATGAGCAGTTCTTC.